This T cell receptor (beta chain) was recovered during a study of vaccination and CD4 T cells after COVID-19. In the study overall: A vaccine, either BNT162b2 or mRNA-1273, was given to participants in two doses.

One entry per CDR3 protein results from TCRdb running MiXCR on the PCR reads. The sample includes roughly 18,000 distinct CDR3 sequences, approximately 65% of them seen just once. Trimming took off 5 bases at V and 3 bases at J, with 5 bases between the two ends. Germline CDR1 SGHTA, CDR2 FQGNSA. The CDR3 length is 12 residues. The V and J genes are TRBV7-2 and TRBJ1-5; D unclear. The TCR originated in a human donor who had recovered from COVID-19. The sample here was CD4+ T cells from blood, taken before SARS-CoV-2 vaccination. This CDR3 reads CASSRPNQPQHF. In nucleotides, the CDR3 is TGTGCCAGCAGCCGGCCCAATCAGCCCCAGCATTTT.